The next 21 T cell receptor beta chains were all read from a single sample in a study of glioma-infiltrating T cells. The iRepertoire nested amplicon-rescue multiplex PCR amplified TCR alpha and beta CDR3s from RNA. TCRdb re-called the multiplex PCR reads with MiXCR, one entry per CDR3 protein. The repertoire holds 300,000 to 400,000 distinct CDR3 sequences, with 41% as singletons. The sequenced material came from glioma tissue, nonneoplastic brain tissue, or PBMCs (not recorded which). The receptors stem from a human donor with low-grade glioma or glioblastoma, undergoing nonglioma brain surgery, or in good health (not recorded which).

The chain combines TRBV12-3 or TRBV12-4 with TRBJ2-3; D is perhaps TRBD2 (6 bases). The CDR3 has 14 amino acids. V lost 3 bases and J lost 4, with 11 bases in between. The CDR3 coding sequence is TGTGCCAGCAGTTTTGTTAGGGACTCAGATACGCAGTATTTT. This gives the protein CASSFVRDSDTQYF.

This clonotype was recorded a few times. The J gene is TRBJ2-7, the V gene TRBV4-1; D gene unclear. This CDR3 region has 14 residues. V was clipped by 1 base and J by 4 bases, with 11 bases between them. Germline values: CDR1 MGHRA, CDR2 YSYEKL. The CDR3 sequence: CASSQGVLGYEQYF. As DNA, the CDR3 is TGCGCCAGCAGCCAAGGTGTATTGGGGTACGAGCAGTACTTC.

Notes on this clonotype: A junction end diverges from the germline sequence, so it may reflect a read error. The chain uses TRBV15 and TRBJ2-7, with D hard to call. The CDR3 is 16 residues long. Germline-derived CDR1 and CDR2 are LNHNV and YYDKDF (reference sequence). Here the CDR3 reads CATGRGPMRSYSEQYF. The CDR3 coding sequence is TGTGCCACCGGCAGAGGACCTATGCGCTCCTACAGTGAGCAGTACTTC.

This clonotype has more than one count but fewer than ten. The chain carries TRBV6-6 and TRBJ2-5, with no clear D. Trimming took 2 bases from V and 9 from J, leaving 16 bases between them. The CDR3 has 14 residues. Germline CDR1 and CDR2: MNHNY and SVGAGI (reference sequence). The CDR3 spells CASSYLSSLSAQYF. For the CDR3, the DNA is TGTGCCAGCAGTTACCTCAGCTCTCTCTCGGCCCAGTACTTC.

This chain uses TRBV28 with TRBJ2-2; 10 bases match TRBD2. CDR3 size: 15 residues. The germline gives CDR1 MDHEN, CDR2 SYDVKM. J was trimmed by 5 bases and V by 2 bases; bases with no gene match: 2. The CDR3 sequence: CASSLGLAVTGELFF. The CDR3 region has the DNA TGTGCCAGCAGTTTAGGACTAGCGGTTACCGGGGAGCTGTTTTTT.

This clonotype was seen only a few times. V gene TRBV7-2 combines with J gene TRBJ2-7; 7 nucleotides line up with TRBD2. Germline assignment: CDR1 SGHTA and CDR2 FQGNSA. V shed 5 bases and J 4 bases; nucleotides not matched to a gene: 11. The length of the CDR3 is 15 residues. CDR3 in DNA: TGTGCCAGCAGCCCGGGCGGGCTAGCGGAATACGAGCAGTACTTC. The encoded protein is CASSPGGLAEYEQYF.

This clonotype was counted ten times or more. The chain is built from TRBV6-2 or TRBV6-3 and TRBJ2-1; TRBD2 aligns across 10 bases. Germline CDR1 MNHEY, CDR2 SVGEGT. There are 15 residues in the CDR3. V was clipped by 6 bases and J by 8 bases; unmatched bases: 10. For the CDR3, the DNA is TGTGCCAGCAGCAGACCTAGCGGGAGATTCTATGAGCAGTTCTTC. Its translation is CASSRPSGRFYEQFF.

The rearrangement uses TRBV5-1 and TRBJ2-5, with TRBD2 matching 12 bases. This CDR3 contains 15 residues. Trimming cost V 2 bases and J 5 bases; bases outside gene matches: 4. Germline-derived CDR1 and CDR2 are SGHRS and YFSETQ. This chain's CDR3 is CASSLRLAGDETQYF. The CDR3 nucleotides are TGCGCCAGCAGCTTAAGACTAGCGGGAGACGAGACCCAGTACTTC.

Notes on this clonotype: This likely comes from a read error, as the CDR3 has no conserved phenylalanine or tryptophan at its end. The chain couples TRBV6-2 or TRBV6-3 to TRBJ2-6; 7 nucleotides match TRBD1. V trimming: 10 bases; J trimming: 2 bases; junction bases outside the gene matches: 5. This CDR3 region has 14 residues. Per germline, CDR1 MNHEY and CDR2 SVGEGT. The CDR3 sequence is CATTGDPGANVLTL. The CDR3 DNA is TGTGCCACTACAGGGGATCCTGGGGCCAACGTCCTGACTCTC.

This clonotype was seen at least ten times. The chain joins TRBV6-2 or TRBV6-3 to TRBJ2-7; D is possibly TRBD1 (5 bases). This CDR3 is built from 14 residues. Trimming pared 6 bases from V and 0 bases from J, leaving 12 bases between. Germline CDR1 and CDR2: MNHEY and SVGEGT. The CDR3 region has the DNA TGTGCCAGCAGCTTGACAGACCTCTCCTACGAGCAGTACTTC. Amino acid sequence: CASSLTDLSYEQYF.

The chain joins TRBV4-3 to TRBJ2-7; D is ambiguous. Germline V gene data show CDR1 as LGHNA and CDR2 as YSLEER. The CDR3 is 14 amino acids. The germline V and J ends were trimmed by 4 bases and 0 bases, with 10 bases remaining between them. CDR3 DNA sequence: TGCGCCAGCAGCCTCTTGTATGGCTCCTACGAGCAGTACTTC. Protein sequence: CASSLLYGSYEQYF.

This clonotype occurred many times. The J gene is TRBJ1-2, the V gene TRBV24-1; TRBD1 is a possible D gene (6 bases). CDR3 length: 16 residues. CDR1 and CDR2 (germline): KGHDR, SFDVKD. Deletions cut 6 bases from V and 7 bases from J, with 23 bases between. Here the CDR3 DNA reads TGTGCCACCAGTCCCGCAGGGGCCCGCGGAATTGGTGGCTACACCTTC. Its translation is CATSPAGARGIGGYTF.

This clonotype has ten or more counts. J is TRBJ2-7 and V is TRBV6-2 or TRBV6-3; 7 bases match TRBD2. V shed 2 bases and J 3 bases; nucleotides not matched to a gene: 7. This CDR3 comprises 15 residues. Germline loops: CDR1 MNHEY, CDR2 SVGEGT. CDR3 coding DNA: TGTGCCAGCAGTTACGTGCGGGACTACCGCTACGAGCAGTACTTC. It specifies CASSYVRDYRYEQYF.

The chain combines TRBV11-2 with TRBJ2-7, with TRBD2 as a possible D gene (7 bases). The CDR3 is 13 residues long. Trimming stripped 8 bases from V and 3 bases from J, with 14 bases between. In germline, CDR1 is SGHAT, CDR2 FQNNGV. DNA of the CDR3: TGTGCCAGCGAGGGCGGGGGCGACTACGAGCAGTACTTC. Protein sequence: CASEGGGDYEQYF.

This chain connects TRBV28 to TRBJ2-7; 8 bases line up with TRBD2. The V gene's germline CDR1 is MDHEN and CDR2 SYDVKM. V lost 1 base and J lost 4; bases outside the gene matches: 9. The CDR3 sequence is 16 residues long. In DNA, the CDR3 is TGTGCCAGCAGTTTATACAGCGGGAGACCATCTTACGAGCAGTACTTC. This encodes CASSLYSGRPSYEQYF.

This clonotype came up a few times. V and J are TRBV10-3 and TRBJ1-2; 9 bases fit TRBD1. V was pared by 5 bases and J by 2 bases, with 3 bases of the junction left unmatched. This CDR3 is 14 amino acids long. Germline CDR1 reads ENHRY; CDR2 reads SYGVKD. CDR3 sequence reads: CAISYRGQNYGYTF. As DNA, the CDR3 is TGTGCCATCAGTTACAGGGGGCAAAACTATGGCTACACCTTC.

The chain couples TRBV4-1 to TRBJ2-4; 15 nucleotides agree with TRBD2. Per the germline V gene, CDR1 is MGHRA and CDR2 is YSYEKL. The V segment lost 4 bases and the J segment 3 bases; nucleotides outside the gene matches: 7. CDR3 size: 18 residues. The CDR3 reads CASSPGLAGGPSKNIQYF. DNA for the CDR3: TGCGCCAGCAGCCCCGGACTAGCGGGAGGGCCGAGCAAAAACATTCAGTACTTC.

The chain is built from TRBV20-1 and TRBJ2-7; TRBD2 agrees at 10 bases. Looked up from germline, CDR1 is DFQATT and CDR2 is SNEGSKA (reference sequence). CDR3 size: 16 residues. The J segment lost 4 bases and the V segment lost 0 bases, leaving 9 bases of the junction unmatched. The CDR3 sequence is CSARDWSSGSWYEQYF. In DNA, the CDR3 is TGCAGTGCTAGAGATTGGTCTAGCGGGAGTTGGTACGAGCAGTACTTC.

The count of this clonotype is one. A much larger clone lies a single base off, so this may be a read error. No conserved phenylalanine or tryptophan is present at the end of the CDR3, so a read error is the likely explanation. V and J are TRBV27 and TRBJ2-3, with 9 bases identical to TRBD1. Losses at the gene ends were 2 bases for V and 2 bases for J; bases not matched to a gene: 5. The germline gives CDR1 MNHEY, CDR2 SMNVEV (reference sequence). This CDR3 region has 16 residues. In DNA form, the CDR3 reads TGTGCCAGCAGTTTAAGGGGACAGGGTTACACAGATACGCAGTATTTA. Its translation: CASSLRGQGYTDTQYL.

In the case of this clonotype: A single base separates this from a much larger clone, so it may be a read error. This sequence joins TRBV7-2 and TRBJ2-7; D unclear. This CDR3 spans 13 amino acids. Germline loops: CDR1 SGHTA, CDR2 FQGNSA. CDR3 nucleotides: TGTGCCAGCAGGGGCATTAGCTCCTGCGAGCAGTACTTC. This gives the protein CASRGISSCEQYF.

A word on this clonotype: One junction end disagrees with the germline gene, perhaps due to a read error. The CDR3 bases are TGCAATGCTAGAGATATGGTGCAGGGGCAGGTGTATCAGCCCCAGCATTTT. It yields the protein CNARDMVQGQVYQPQHF. This chain joins TRBV20-1 and TRBJ1-5; TRBD1 is a possible D gene (6 bases). CDR3 length equals 17 residues. CDR1 is DFQATT, CDR2 SNEGSKA, per germline (reference sequence).